This is a list of T cell receptor beta chains from one sample in a study of blood T cell repertoires in COVID-19. The table came from immunoSEQ multiplex PCR; TCRdb's copy has only in-frame clones and leaves some out. The sample contains fewer than 110,000 clones, about 85% of which appear only once. Sequenced sample: peripheral blood. These receptors all stem from a man between 45 and 60 years old in a cohort sampled during active COVID-19. CDR3s include the opening cysteine and the closing phenylalanine or tryptophan. Fields, in order: CDR3 protein, CDR3 DNA, D gene, J gene, clone size, V gene. A D gene is named only where the DNA matches it firmly. Clone size is given for some rows only: seen once, a few or many times, or a class if the clone is expanded.

CASSPRQTQPGELFF TGTGCCAGCAGCCCAAGACAGACTCAGCCCGGGGAGCTGTTTTTT - TRBJ2-2 - TRBV11-1
CATSDSDDRGLRETQYF TGTGCCACCAGTGATTCTGACGACAGGGGGCTACGGGAGACCCAGTACTTC TRBD1 TRBJ2-5 - TRBV24-1
CASSRRQSTDTQYF TGTGCCAGCAGTCGGCGGCAGAGCACAGATACGCAGTATTTT - TRBJ2-3 few TRBV27
CASSARGQGSGRNYGYTF TGTGCCAGCAGCGCCCGGGGACAGGGGTCAGGTAGAAACTATGGCTACACCTTC - TRBJ1-2 - TRBV21-1
CASSLPAGLYNEQFF TGCGCCAGCAGCTTGCCAGCGGGGCTCTACAATGAGCAGTTCTTC TRBD2 TRBJ2-1 - TRBV5-1
CATSRDYGRDYGYTF TGTGCCACCAGCAGAGATTACGGCAGGGACTATGGCTACACCTTC - TRBJ1-2 - TRBV15
CASSADYLSGNTIYF TGTGCCAGCAGCGCGGACTACCTCTCTGGAAACACCATATATTTT - TRBJ1-3 - TRBV5-4
CASSDREYNEQFF TGTGCCAGCAGTGACAGGGAGTACAATGAGCAGTTCTTC - TRBJ2-1 - TRBV6-4
CASSLGSVSDTQYF TGTGCCAGCAGCTTGGGTTCGGTCTCAGATACGCAGTATTTT - TRBJ2-3 - TRBV5-4
CASSGLTGYGYTF TGTGCCAGCAGTGGACTGACAGGGTATGGCTACACCTTC TRBD1 TRBJ1-2 - TRBV6-2/TRBV6-3
CASSIPPGGNQETQYF TGCGCCAGCAGCATACCCCCAGGGGGCAACCAAGAGACCCAGTACTTC TRBD1 TRBJ2-5 - TRBV5-1
CASSLTQRTGSGNTIYF TGTGCCAGCAGCTTGACGCAAAGGACAGGGAGCGGAAACACCATATATTTT TRBD1 TRBJ1-3 - TRBV5-4
CASSPGQANYEQYF TGTGCCAGCAGCCCCGGACAGGCGAACTACGAGCAGTACTTC TRBD1 TRBJ2-7 - TRBV9
CASSYPGQPAFF TGTGCCAGCAGTTACCCGGGACAACCAGCTTTCTTT - TRBJ1-1 - TRBV6-5
CASSGDRLNTEAFF TGTGCCAGCAGCGGGGACAGGTTGAACACTGAAGCTTTCTTT TRBD1 TRBJ1-1 - TRBV5-6
CSVEGLAANTGELFF TGCAGCGTTGAAGGGCTAGCGGCGAACACCGGGGAGCTGTTTTTT TRBD2 TRBJ2-2 - TRBV29-1
CASSLAGVGGYTF TGTGCCAGCAGCTTAGCAGGGGTTGGCGGCTACACCTTC - TRBJ1-2 - TRBV7-2
CASTPRGIKNIQYF TGTGCCAGTACCCCGCGAGGGATCAAAAACATTCAGTACTTC - TRBJ2-4 - TRBV19
CASSPRTLEKLFF TGTGCCAGCAGCCCCCGGACACTAGAAAAACTGTTTTTT - TRBJ1-4 once TRBV12-3/TRBV12-4
CASSRRSGLKDYGYTF TGTGCCAGCAGCCGCCGGAGCGGCTTAAAGGACTATGGCTACACCTTC - TRBJ1-2 - TRBV5-6
CASSAETAFRGNTIYF TGTGCCAGCAGTGCGGAGACGGCCTTCCGAGGAAACACCATATATTTT - TRBJ1-3 - TRBV6-1
CASSRDTVGAQHF TGTGCCAGCAGCCGGGACACGGTTGGAGCCCAGCATTTT - TRBJ1-5 - TRBV6-5
CSVVGHRGRVNEQFF TGCAGCGTTGTAGGGCACAGGGGCAGGGTCAATGAGCAGTTCTTC TRBD1 TRBJ2-1 - TRBV29-1
CASSMERGEQFF TGTGCCAGTAGTATGGAGCGGGGGGAGCAGTTCTTC TRBD2 TRBJ2-1 few TRBV19
CASSPKLSSGGGELFF TGTGCCAGCAGCCCCAAACTTTCTAGCGGCGGCGGGGAGCTGTTTTTT TRBD2 TRBJ2-2 - TRBV11-2
CASGGQGRGYTF TGCGCCAGCGGGGGACAGGGACGAGGCTACACCTTC TRBD1 TRBJ1-2 - TRBV5-1
CAISESRFGGAGETQYF TGTGCCATCAGTGAGTCGAGGTTCGGCGGGGCTGGAGAGACCCAGTACTTC - TRBJ2-5 - TRBV10-3
CASSPRTGTYEQYF TGTGCCAGCAGTCCCCGGACAGGAACCTACGAGCAGTACTTC TRBD1 TRBJ2-7 - TRBV25-1
CASSSRGSSSGNTIYF TGTGCCAGCAGCTCCCGCGGGAGTAGCTCTGGAAACACCATATATTTT - TRBJ1-3 - TRBV7-8
CASSTPGQGNSPLHF TGTGCCAGCAGTACACCGGGACAGGGTAATTCACCCCTCCACTTT TRBD1 TRBJ1-6 - TRBV28
CASSPRGPGSTVAFF TGTGCCAGCAGCCCCAGGGGACCGGGGTCCACAGTGGCTTTCTTT - TRBJ1-1 few TRBV7-9
CASSFGGRNGYTF TGCGCCAGCAGTTTCGGGGGACGGAATGGCTACACCTTC - TRBJ1-2 - TRBV12-3/TRBV12-4
CASSLASVDSPLHF TGTGCCAGCAGCTTAGCGAGCGTGGATTCACCCCTCCACTTT - TRBJ1-6 once TRBV7-9
CASSSPSGGSYEQYF TGTGCCAGCAGCTCGCCTAGCGGTGGCTCCTACGAGCAGTACTTC TRBD2 TRBJ2-7 - TRBV13
CASSQDASGIETQYF TGTGCCAGCAGCCAAGATGCCAGCGGGATCGAGACCCAGTACTTC TRBD2 TRBJ2-5 - TRBV3-1/TRBV3-2
CASSKPEGISEAFF TGTGCCAGCAGCAAACCCGAGGGAATCTCTGAAGCTTTCTTT - TRBJ1-1 - TRBV5-4
CASRPFAGANTGELFF TGTGCCAGTAGGCCCTTCGCGGGGGCGAACACCGGGGAGCTGTTTTTT TRBD2 TRBJ2-2 - TRBV19